These 9 T cell receptor beta chains were all obtained from the same sample, sequenced in a study of cytomegalovirus exposure and HLA in healthy donors. PCR primers comprised 60 Vbeta and 13 Jbeta primers. Libraries were prepared by immunoSEQ multiplex PCR; TCRdb keeps only in-frame clonotypes and omits some of them. The sample records roughly 120,000 clones, about 72% being singletons. Sequenced input: PBMCs. The source of these receptors is a man aged 50 or older in good health and CMV-seropositive.

The chain joins TRBV7-8 to TRBJ2-7; tentatively, D is TRBD1 (6 bases). The ends were cut back, 4 bases at V and 3 bases at J, with 25 bases in the middle. The CDR3 is made up of 18 amino acids. The germline gives CDR1 SGHVS, CDR2 FQNEAQ. The DNA for the CDR3 is TGTGCCAGCAGCTACTATACTGCTGACCGTGCCAGGGGCTACGAGCAGTACTTC. This translates into CASSYYTADRARGYEQYF.

This clone appeared a few times. The chain joins TRBV2 to TRBJ2-1; possible D gene TRBD2, 5 bases. The CDR3 has 14 amino acids. Germline CDR1 SNHLY, CDR2 FYNNEI. Trimming cost V 4 bases and J 5 bases, with 12 bases left between them. The CDR3 DNA is TGTGCCAGCAGTGTCTGGACTTCCGACAATGAGCAGTTCTTC. Translated, it gives CASSVWTSDNEQFF.

This sequence joins TRBV5-4 and TRBJ2-7, with 7 nucleotides matching TRBD2. The CDR3 covers 13 residues. Germline values: CDR1 SGHNT, CDR2 YYREEE (reference sequence). After removal of 5 bases from V and 6 bases from J, the junction contained 8 bases not matched to a gene. CDR3 sequence reads: CASSRTSSGEQYF. CDR3 nucleotides: TGTGCCAGCAGTAGGACTAGTAGTGGCGAGCAGTACTTC.

This clone was seen once. The chain recombines TRBV18 with TRBJ2-1; possibly TRBD1 for D (6 bases). The V end was cut by 3 bases, the J end by 5 bases, with 11 bases between. Germline CDR1 is KGHSH and CDR2 is LQKENI. This CDR3 comprises 14 residues. The CDR3 nucleotides are TGTGCCAGCTCACCCAGGACAGTTAACAATGAGCAGTTCTTC. The encoded protein is CASSPRTVNNEQFF. The full variable domain, rest sourced from reference TRBV18 and TRBJ2-1, is NAGVMQNPRHLVRRRGQEARLRCSPMKGHSHVYWYRQLPEEGLKFMVYLQKENIIDESGMPKERFSAEFPKEGPSILRIQQVVRGDSAAYFCASSPRTVNNEQFFGPGTRLTVL.

V gene TRBV2 combines with J gene TRBJ1-1; TRBD1 is a possible D gene (6 bases). Per germline, CDR1 SNHLY and CDR2 FYNNEI. CDR3 length: 14 amino acids. V was pared by 5 bases and J by 3 bases, with 13 bases between. The CDR3, as DNA: TGTGCCAGCAGTAATCAAGGGGGGGACACTGAAGCTTTCTTT. It codes for CASSNQGGDTEAFF.

The J gene is TRBJ2-7, the V gene TRBV5-1; 7 nucleotides match TRBD1. The CDR3 is 13 amino acids. The J segment lost 6 bases and the V segment lost 1 base, leaving 4 bases of the junction unmatched. Germline V gene lookup returns CDR1 SGHRS and CDR2 YFSETQ. In nucleotides, the CDR3 is TGCGCCAGCAGCTTGTTGACAGGGCTCGAGCAGTACTTC. This gives the protein CASSLLTGLEQYF.

The chain recombines TRBV18 with TRBJ1-5, with 8 bases identical to TRBD1. V shed 0 bases and J 3 bases; nucleotides not matched to a gene: 4. Germline assignment: CDR1 KGHSH and CDR2 LQKENI. The CDR3 sequence is 16 residues long. As DNA, the CDR3 is TGTGCCAGCTCACCACCGAAGACAGGGGACAATCAGCCCCAGCATTTT. Translated, it gives CASSPPKTGDNQPQHF.

The J gene is TRBJ1-1, the V gene TRBV19, with 8 bases identical to TRBD1. J gave up 2 bases and V 3 bases, and 8 bases lay outside the gene matches. This CDR3 spans 16 amino acids. CDR1 and CDR2 from the germline V gene are LNHDA and SQIVND (reference sequence). As DNA, the CDR3 is TGTGCCAGTAGTATGACAAGGACAGGGTATAACACTGAAGCTTTCTTT. Encoded protein: CASSMTRTGYNTEAFF.

This clone was seen only a few times. The chain uses TRBV5-4 and TRBJ2-5, with D possibly TRBD2 on 6 matching bases. The V gene's germline CDR1 is SGHNT and CDR2 YYREEE (reference sequence). Trimming stripped 1 base from V and 5 bases from J, with 15 bases between. The CDR3 is 15 residues long. Written as DNA, the CDR3 is TGTGCCAGCAGCTTGAAGGGCTTTCGGGGGGAGACCCAGTACTTC. Residues: CASSLKGFRGETQYF.